This T cell receptor beta chain was profiled in a study of blood T cell repertoires in COVID-19. On the study more broadly: T cells, B-cell-depleted T cells, or PBMCs supplied cDNA or gDNA.

For recovered donors of Cohort 3, there were two negative PCRs, clearance, or symptom resolution. Some clones are missing from TCRdb's copy, which holds only in-frame ones; the method was immunoSEQ multiplex PCR. The profile covers more than 250,000 clones, with around 90% appearing a single time and approximately 5.2% taken by the ten largest. Germline V gives CDR1 LNHDA, CDR2 SQIVND (reference sequence). The length of the CDR3 is 15 residues. Trimming shortened V by 0 bases and J by 1 base, and 9 bases separated the two germline ends. V usage is TRBV19 and J usage is TRBJ1-1; D unresolved. The TCR sequence derives from a woman in her thirties who had recovered from COVID-19. What was sequenced was PBMCs or T cells enriched from blood (not recorded which). CDR3 bases: TGTGCCAGTAGTATAGATTTGTCTTGGAACACTGAAGCTTTCTTT. It translates to CASSIDLSWNTEAFF.